The 10 T cell receptor beta chains given below trace back to one sample, sequenced in a study of T cells in Graves' hyperthyroidism and ophthalmopathy. Amplified regions were TCR beta CDR3 sequences from RNA transcripts. HTBI primers drove first-round RT-PCR of the TCR CDR3. TCRdb re-called the multiplex PCR reads with MiXCR, one entry per CDR3 protein. This table holds more than 550,000 distinct CDR3 sequences, nearly 45% found once. Sample: peripheral blood or thyroid tissue (not recorded which). These receptors originate from an adult man with Graves' disease, either hyperthyroidism or ophthalmopathy (not recorded which).

On this clonotype: A clone one base away is much larger, so this may be a read error. The chain employs TRBV15 and TRBJ1-1; TRBD1 is a possible D gene (5 bases). CDR1 and CDR2 from the germline V gene are LNHNV and YYDKDF (reference sequence). The CDR3 has 13 amino acids. Trimming left V 0 bases short and J 10 bases short, with 12 bases between. The CDR3 sequence: CATSRERTSGAFF. As DNA, the CDR3 is TGTGCCACCAGCAGAGAACGGACATCAGGAGCTTTCTTT.

The chain is built from TRBV19 and TRBJ1-2; 7 positions agree with TRBD1. This CDR3 contains 15 residues. Germline CDR1 and CDR2: LNHDA and SQIVND (reference sequence). V lost 5 bases, J lost 5 bases, and 11 bases stayed unmatched. The CDR3 sequence: CASSEAGGEGYGYTF. In nucleotides, the CDR3 is TGTGCCAGTAGTGAAGCAGGGGGTGAGGGATATGGCTACACCTTC.

This rearrangement joins TRBV19 to TRBJ2-3; the D is unclear. Germline V gives CDR1 LNHDA, CDR2 SQIVND (reference sequence). The CDR3 is 14 amino acids. Trimming shortened V by 3 bases and J by 0 bases, and 7 bases separated the two germline ends. CDR3 in DNA: TGTGCCAGTAGTATTGTGGTCAGCACAGATACGCAGTATTTT. It translates to CASSIVVSTDTQYF.

In the case of this clonotype: A read error may explain this, as a much larger clone is one base away. This chain joins TRBV2 and TRBJ1-4; D not certain. This CDR3 is 15 amino acids long. The V end was cut by 5 bases, the J end by 5 bases, with 15 bases between. Per the germline V gene, CDR1 is SNHLY and CDR2 is FYNNEI. CDR3 nucleotide sequence: TGTGCCAGCAGTTGGGCCAGGACGTTGAATGAAAAACTGTTTTTT. Translated, it gives CASSWARTLNEKLFF.

This clonotype has only a few counts. The chain has TRBV19 and TRBJ2-2, with TRBD1 matching over 8 bases. V lost 5 bases to trimming and J lost 6 bases; unmatched junction nucleotides: 5. This CDR3 has 14 amino acids. Germline V gives CDR1 LNHDA, CDR2 SQIVND (reference sequence). CDR3 in amino acids: CASSGQGGSGELFF. CDR3 coding DNA: TGTGCCAGTAGTGGACAGGGCGGGTCCGGGGAGCTGTTTTTT.

This chain connects TRBV20-1 to TRBJ2-5; weak D call: TRBD1 (6 bases). There are 12 residues in the CDR3. CDR1 DFQATT and CDR2 SNEGSKA come from the germline V gene (reference sequence). The V and J ends lost 4 bases and 3 bases respectively, with 9 bases between them. The CDR3: CSATGVEETQYF. Here the CDR3 DNA reads TGCAGTGCTACAGGGGTTGAAGAGACCCAGTACTTC.

This chain uses TRBV24-1 with TRBJ1-1; TRBD1 might be the D (6 bases). The V and J ends lost 5 bases and 5 bases respectively, with 17 bases between them. The germline V gene has CDR1 KGHDR and CDR2 SFDVKD. This CDR3 has 15 residues. The CDR3 region has the DNA TGTGCCACCAGTGCCTCAGGGGAAGGTGGGACTGAAGCTTTCTTT. Amino acid sequence: CATSASGEGGTEAFF.

This clonotype came up a few times. The V and J genes are TRBV7-9 and TRBJ1-1, with 7 bases fitting TRBD1. The V segment lost 3 bases and the J segment 5 bases; nucleotides outside the gene matches: 9. Germline CDR1 is SEHNR and CDR2 is FQNEAQ (reference sequence). The CDR3 covers 15 residues. The CDR3 is CASSLVRGRSTEAFF. The CDR3 coding sequence is TGTGCCAGCAGCTTGGTCAGGGGGAGGTCGACTGAAGCTTTCTTT.

The chain couples TRBV15 to TRBJ1-5; D may be TRBD1 (6 bases). The CDR3 extends over 16 amino acids. The germline V and J ends were trimmed by 3 bases and 3 bases, with 15 bases remaining between them. CDR1 is LNHNV, CDR2 YYDKDF, per germline (reference sequence). For the CDR3, the DNA is TGTGCCACCAGCAGCGTTGGGACATCGATCAATCAGCCCCAGCATTTT. This translates into CATSSVGTSINQPQHF.

This clonotype was picked up a small number of times. This chain uses TRBV7-9 with TRBJ2-2, with TRBD1 identical over 9 bases. Germline assignment: CDR1 SEHNR and CDR2 FQNEAQ (reference sequence). The CDR3 has 17 residues. V was clipped by 8 bases and J by 1 base; unmatched bases: 11. CDR3 sequence (DNA): TGTGCCAGCGGCGAGATCGGACAGGGGATGAACACCGGGGAGCTGTTTTTT. Residues: CASGEIGQGMNTGELFF.